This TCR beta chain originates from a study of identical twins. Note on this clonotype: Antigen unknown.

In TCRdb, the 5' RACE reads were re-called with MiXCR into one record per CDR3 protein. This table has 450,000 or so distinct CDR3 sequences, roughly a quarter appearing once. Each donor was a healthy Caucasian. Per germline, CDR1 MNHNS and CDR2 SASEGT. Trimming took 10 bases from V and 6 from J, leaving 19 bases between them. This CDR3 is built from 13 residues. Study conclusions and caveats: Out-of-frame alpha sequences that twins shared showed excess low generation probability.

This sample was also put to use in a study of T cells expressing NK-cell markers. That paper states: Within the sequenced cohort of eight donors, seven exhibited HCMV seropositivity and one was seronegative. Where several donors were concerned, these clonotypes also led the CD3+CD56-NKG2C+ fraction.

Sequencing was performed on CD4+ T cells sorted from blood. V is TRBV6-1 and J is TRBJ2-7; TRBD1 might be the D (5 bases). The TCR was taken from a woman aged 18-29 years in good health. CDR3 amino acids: CATERPGASEQYF. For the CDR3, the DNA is TGTGCCACCGAACGGCCTGGGGCATCCGAGCAGTACTTC.